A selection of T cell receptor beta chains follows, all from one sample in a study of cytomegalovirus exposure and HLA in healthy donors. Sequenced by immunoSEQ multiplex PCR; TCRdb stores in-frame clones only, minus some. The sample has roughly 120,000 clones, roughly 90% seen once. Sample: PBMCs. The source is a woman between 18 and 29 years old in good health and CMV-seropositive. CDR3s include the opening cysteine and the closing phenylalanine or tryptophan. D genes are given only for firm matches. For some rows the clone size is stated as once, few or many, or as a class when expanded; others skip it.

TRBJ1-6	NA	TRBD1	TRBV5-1	TGCGCCAGCAGCTTGATTGCCTACAGGGGAAAATCACCCCTCCACTTT	CASSLIAYRGKSPLHF
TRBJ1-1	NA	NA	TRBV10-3	TGTGCCATCAGTGAGTTGTCGGTAATGAACACTGAAGCTTTCTTT	CAISELSVMNTEAFF
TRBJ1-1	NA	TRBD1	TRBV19	TGTGCCAGTAGTGTCCGGGACAGGGAGAAAGCTTTCTTT	CASSVRDREKAFF
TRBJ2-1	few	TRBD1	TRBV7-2	TGTGCCAGCAGGCCCGCCGGGACAGGGAAAGATGAGCAGTTCTTC	CASRPAGTGKDEQFF
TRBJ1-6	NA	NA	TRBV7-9	TGTGCCAGCAGCTCCTGGAAAGGGGATAATTCACCCCTCCACTTT	CASSSWKGDNSPLHF
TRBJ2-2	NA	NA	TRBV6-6	TGTGCCAGCAGTTACTCGTCGGGGGACACCGGGGAGCTGTTTTTT	CASSYSSGDTGELFF
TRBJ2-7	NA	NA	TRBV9	TGTGCCAGCAGCGTCGGACAGTCTCCGAATACCTACGAGCAGTACTTC	CASSVGQSPNTYEQYF
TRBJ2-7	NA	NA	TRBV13	TGTGCCAGCAGCTTAGCGGCAGGGGCGAGCGAGCAGTACTTC	CASSLAAGASEQYF
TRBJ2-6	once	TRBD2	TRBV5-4	TGTGCCAGCTCAGGGGTTAGCGGGGGTTTCTACAGCTCTGGGGCCAACGTCCTGACTTTC	CASSGVSGGFYSSGANVLTF
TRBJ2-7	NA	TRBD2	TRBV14	TGTGCCAGCAGCCAAAAGCTAGCGGGGCTTTACGAGCAGTACTTC	CASSQKLAGLYEQYF
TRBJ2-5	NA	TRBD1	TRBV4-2	TGTGCCAGCAGCCAAGAACAGGGGATGATAAAAGAGACCCAGTACTTC	CASSQEQGMIKETQYF
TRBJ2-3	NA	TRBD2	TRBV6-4	TGTGCCAGCAGTGAGCCTAGCGGTCTGCAGTATTTT	CASSEPSGLQYF
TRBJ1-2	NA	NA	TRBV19	TGTGCCAGTAGTATACAGGCTGGCTACACCTTC	CASSIQAGYTF
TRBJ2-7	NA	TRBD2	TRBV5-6	TGTGCCAGCAGCTTGTCCGTTTTAGGGAGGGATTACGAGCAGTACTTC	CASSLSVLGRDYEQYF
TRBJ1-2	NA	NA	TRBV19	TGTGCCAGTAGTTTGAACAGGGAAGGCTACACCTTC	CASSLNREGYTF
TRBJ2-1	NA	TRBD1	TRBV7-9	TGTGCCAGCAGCCGCGAGGGGGCCAATGAGCAGTTCTTC	CASSREGANEQFF